These T cell receptor beta chains were read from a single sample in a study of blood T cell repertoires in COVID-19. Profiling relied on immunoSEQ multiplex PCR, and the TCRdb table lists in-frame clones only, not all of them. The data contain 200,000 to 250,000 clones, 80% to 90% of them singletons. The sequenced sample consisted of peripheral blood. The receptor set was obtained from a man in his fifties with active or convalescent COVID-19. CDR3s include the opening cysteine and the closing phenylalanine or tryptophan. The D gene is left open where the match is weak. For some rows the clone size is stated as once, few or many, or as a class when expanded; others skip it.

V	J	D	size	CDR3	DNA
TRBV19	TRBJ1-5	TRBD1	NA	CASQGQGAGPQHF	TGTGCCAGCCAGGGACAGGGGGCAGGGCCCCAGCATTTT
TRBV7-2	TRBJ1-3	NA	few	CASSFGRARNTIYF	TGTGCCAGCAGCTTTGGCAGGGCAAGAAACACCATATATTTT
TRBV11-2	TRBJ2-1	TRBD1	once	CASSRDRGSNEQFF	TGTGCCAGCAGCCGGGACAGGGGTAGCAATGAGCAGTTCTTC
TRBV14	TRBJ2-1	NA	NA	CASSQDGGGWLGEQFF	TGTGCCAGCAGCCAAGATGGGGGGGGCTGGCTTGGTGAGCAGTTCTTC
TRBV10-3	TRBJ2-2	NA	NA	CAISELWRADTGELFF	TGTGCCATCAGTGAGTTATGGAGGGCGGACACCGGGGAGCTGTTTTTT
TRBV4-3	TRBJ2-3	TRBD2	NA	CASSPLPPGLAGADTDTQYF	TGCGCCAGCAGCCCCCTACCACCCGGACTAGCGGGGGCCGACACAGATACGCAGTATTTT
TRBV27	TRBJ2-1	TRBD1	few	CASSQGANEQFF	TGTGCCAGCAGTCAGGGGGCCAATGAGCAGTTCTTC
TRBV5-1	TRBJ1-1	TRBD1	NA	CASSLTGVETEAFF	TGCGCCAGCAGCTTGACAGGGGTAGAAACTGAAGCTTTCTTT
TRBV5-1	TRBJ1-4	NA	NA	CASSLGQANEKLFF	TGCGCCAGCAGCTTGGGCCAGGCTAATGAAAAACTGTTTTTT
TRBV11-2	TRBJ2-7	TRBD2	NA	CASSLDPTSGYEQYF	TGTGCCAGCAGCTTAGACCCGACTAGCGGCTACGAGCAGTACTTC
TRBV7-2	TRBJ1-5	NA	NA	CASSLTPGESGGYNQPQHF	TGTGCCAGCAGCTTAACACCAGGGGAGTCCGGAGGTTACAATCAGCCCCAGCATTTT
TRBV9	TRBJ2-2	TRBD1	NA	CASSVGGQEVYGGELFF	TGTGCCAGCAGCGTAGGCGGACAGGAGGTCTACGGCGGGGAGCTGTTTTTT
TRBV10-3	TRBJ2-3	TRBD1	NA	CAISEWTGTGADTDTQYF	TGTGCCATCAGTGAGTGGACCGGGACAGGGGCTGACACAGATACGCAGTATTTT
TRBV6-5	TRBJ2-1	NA	NA	CASSYSLDPSYNEQFF	TGTGCCAGCAGTTACTCCCTAGATCCATCCTACAATGAGCAGTTCTTC
TRBV15	TRBJ1-4	NA	NA	CATSRGQYNEKLFF	TGTGCCACCAGCAGAGGACAGTATAATGAAAAACTGTTTTTT
TRBV28	TRBJ2-1	TRBD2	NA	CASSPPGLAGYNEQFF	TGTGCCAGCAGTCCTCCGGGACTAGCGGGTTACAATGAGCAGTTCTTC
TRBV5-1	TRBJ2-2	NA	NA	CASRTGSSLNTGELFF	TGCGCCAGCCGCACCGGGTCCAGCCTGAACACCGGGGAGCTGTTTTTT
TRBV6-2/TRBV6-3	TRBJ1-2	TRBD1	NA	CASSLSDRDILQGYYGYTF	TGTGCCAGCAGTCTCTCTGACCGGGACATCCTACAGGGGTACTATGGCTACACCTTC
TRBV28	TRBJ1-2	NA	once	CASSLSQETAGYTF	TGTGCCAGCAGTTTGAGTCAGGAAACGGCGGGCTACACCTTC
TRBV19	TRBJ1-1	TRBD1	NA	CASSSRGLSTEAFF	TGTGCCAGTAGTTCGAGGGGGCTGAGCACTGAAGCTTTCTTT
TRBV7-8	TRBJ2-5	NA	few	CASSYSTTFGTQYF	TGTGCCAGCAGCTACTCTACTACCTTCGGGACCCAGTACTTC
TRBV7-6	TRBJ2-7	TRBD1	NA	CASSSVPGQGAYEQYF	TGTGCCAGCAGCTCAGTCCCGGGACAGGGGGCCTACGAGCAGTACTTC
TRBV6-2/TRBV6-3	TRBJ2-2	NA	NA	CASSYPPTGELFF	TGTGCCAGCAGTTACCCTCCCACCGGGGAGCTGTTTTTT
TRBV6-5	TRBJ1-1	TRBD1	NA	CASRTGFSNTEAFF	TGTGCCAGTAGGACAGGTTTCTCGAACACTGAAGCTTTCTTT
TRBV2	TRBJ1-2	TRBD1	once	CASRELQGAGGYTF	TGTGCCAGCCGGGAGCTACAGGGGGCAGGCGGCTACACCTTC
TRBV5-5	TRBJ1-1	NA	NA	CASTSQDLGAVGTEAFF	TGTGCCAGCACCTCCCAAGACTTAGGGGCGGTGGGCACTGAAGCTTTCTTT
TRBV7-9	TRBJ2-1	TRBD1	once	CASSQLGQGVRNEQFF	TGTGCCAGCAGCCAACTGGGACAGGGGGTACGCAATGAGCAGTTCTTC
TRBV5-4	TRBJ2-5	NA	NA	CASSSQGGARETQYF	TGTGCCAGCAGCTCACAAGGGGGGGCCCGGGAGACCCAGTACTTC
TRBV7-2	TRBJ2-4	TRBD2	NA	CASSLTERGRAKNIQYF	TGTGCCAGCAGCTTAACCGAACGCGGGAGAGCCAAAAACATTCAGTACTTC
TRBV2	TRBJ1-2	NA	NA	CASRPTTGTYGYTF	TGTGCCAGCAGACCCACAACAGGGACCTATGGCTACACCTTC
TRBV3-1/TRBV3-2	TRBJ2-2	TRBD2	NA	CASSHRTWEGRTGELFF	TGTGCCAGCAGCCACCGGACGTGGGAGGGTCGGACCGGGGAGCTGTTTTTT
TRBV21-1	TRBJ2-1	NA	NA	CASSKVGPGPRGEQFF	TGTGCCAGCAGCAAGGTCGGGCCGGGGCCCAGGGGTGAGCAGTTCTTC
TRBV7-3	TRBJ2-1	NA	NA	CASSPARGASYNEQFF	TGTGCCAGCAGCCCCGCCCGCGGGGCCTCCTACAATGAGCAGTTCTTC
TRBV25-1	TRBJ1-2	TRBD1	NA	CASSERPGQGGYGYTF	TGTGCCAGCAGTGAACGACCCGGACAGGGAGGATATGGCTACACCTTC
TRBV19	TRBJ2-1	TRBD2	NA	CASTDRLAGVWEQFF	TGTGCCAGTACAGACCGACTAGCGGGAGTTTGGGAGCAGTTCTTC
TRBV19	TRBJ2-5	TRBD1	NA	CATKPGQGKLSQTQYF	TGTGCCACTAAGCCCGGACAGGGAAAGCTTTCGCAGACCCAGTACTTC
TRBV3-1/TRBV3-2	TRBJ1-6	NA	few	CASSQGPDRSSYNSPLHF	TGTGCCAGCAGCCAAGGGCCAGATAGGAGCTCCTATAATTCACCCCTCCACTTT
TRBV7-2	TRBJ2-5	TRBD2	NA	CASSLRGRGPGPRETQYF	TGTGCCAGCAGCTTAAGAGGGAGGGGTCCAGGCCCCCGGGAGACCCAGTACTTC
TRBV5-1	TRBJ2-1	NA	NA	CASSSLPGGNEQFF	TGCGCCAGCAGCTCCCTCCCTGGGGGGAATGAGCAGTTCTTC
TRBV28	TRBJ2-5	TRBD2	NA	CASSLRGVGETQYF	TGTGCCAGCAGTTTGCGGGGGGTGGGAGAGACCCAGTACTTC
TRBV18	TRBJ2-3	TRBD2	NA	CASSPPASGRGTDTQYF	TGTGCCAGCTCACCACCCGCTAGCGGGAGGGGCACAGATACGCAGTATTTT